Shown below are 21 T cell receptor beta chains from a single sample sequenced in a study of spatial heterogeneity in lung cancer. Time point here: sample taken at primary tumor resection. Sequencing of whole RNA from tumor, nontumor lung or frozen PBMC involved no sorting. TCRdb itself ran the 5' RACE reads through MiXCR, one entry per CDR3 protein. This table holds tens of thousands of distinct CDR3 sequences, more than 10% found once. The input for sequencing was PBMCs, taken at surgery. All receptors come from a male donor with early-stage non-small cell lung cancer.

This sequence joins TRBV7-2 and TRBJ2-3; tentatively, D is TRBD2 (7 bases). V gave up 0 bases and J gave up 8 bases, with 21 bases separating them. The CDR3 is 17 amino acids. Germline values: CDR1 SGHTA, CDR2 FQGNSA. The CDR3 loop reads CASSLASGLARGGTQYF. The DNA for the CDR3 is TGTGCCAGCAGCTTAGCTAGCGGGCTGGCTAGGGGGGGTACGCAGTATTTT.

This clonotype was seen a few times. This sequence joins TRBV20-1 and TRBJ1-1; D gene ambiguous. The ends were cut back, 3 bases at V and 4 bases at J, with 9 bases in the middle. CDR1 and CDR2 (germline): DFQATT, SNEGSKA (reference sequence). This CDR3 spans 12 amino acids. CDR3 DNA sequence: TGCAGTGCTAGTCCTCTAGGCACTGAAGCTTTCTTT. It yields the protein CSASPLGTEAFF.

The rearrangement links TRBV6-6 to TRBJ2-6, with D possibly being TRBD1 (6 bases). The CDR3 totals 17 residues. Per the germline V gene, CDR1 is MNHNY and CDR2 is SVGAGI (reference sequence). Trimming cost V 8 bases and J 0 bases, with 17 bases left between them. The chain's CDR3 is CASDWAGESSGANVLTF. The CDR3 DNA is TGTGCCAGCGACTGGGCAGGGGAAAGCTCTGGGGCCAACGTCCTGACTTTC.

The chain employs TRBV20-1 and TRBJ1-1, with a weak D call TRBD1 (5 bases). The CDR3 is 13 residues long. Germline CDR1 DFQATT, CDR2 SNEGSKA (reference sequence). Trimming shortened V by 5 bases and J by 4 bases, and 14 bases separated the two germline ends. CDR3 nucleotides: TGCAGTGCTCCCCTTTTGGGGGGCACTGAAGCTTTCTTT. It codes for CSAPLLGGTEAFF.

This clonotype was counted between two and nine times. J is TRBJ2-7 and V is TRBV18; D is uncertain. V was pared by 3 bases and J by 0 bases, with 9 bases between. The CDR3 length is 14 residues. CDR1 is KGHSH, CDR2 LQKENI, per germline. The CDR3 region is CASSPEVSSYEQYF. The DNA for the CDR3 is TGTGCCAGCTCACCTGAGGTAAGCTCCTACGAGCAGTACTTC.

Concerning this clonotype itself: One end of the junction does not line up with germline, which may come from a read error. The gene calls are TRBV7-9 and TRBJ1-1, with D maybe TRBD1 (5 bases). The CDR3 runs to 14 residues. Germline CDR1 reads SEHNR; CDR2 reads FQNEAQ (reference sequence). CDR3 residues: CASSNLAGNAEAFF. The CDR3 bases are TGTGCCAGCAGTAACCTGGCAGGGAACGCTGAAGCTTTCTTT.

Many counts were recorded for this clonotype. The V call is TRBV6-5, the J call TRBJ2-1; TRBD2 matches 14 bases. This CDR3 has 16 amino acids. The germline V gene encodes CDR1 MNHEY and CDR2 SVGAGI. V dropped 5 bases and J dropped 0; count of bases not matched to a gene: 0. This CDR3 is CASSGTSGSSYNEQFF. CDR3 bases: TGTGCCAGCAGTGGGACTAGCGGGAGCTCCTACAATGAGCAGTTCTTC.

This clonotype was found many times. The rearrangement uses TRBV12-3 or TRBV12-4 and TRBJ2-3, with D unresolved. Trimming removed 6 bases from V and 1 base from J, with 14 bases in between. The CDR3 extends over 15 amino acids. The CDR3 protein is CASSPRVSGTDTQYF. CDR3 coding DNA: TGTGCCAGCAGCCCCCGCGTTAGTGGCACAGATACGCAGTATTTT.

This clonotype was found a few times. The chain is built from TRBV7-2 and TRBJ1-1; D is undetermined. Per germline, CDR1 SGHTA and CDR2 FQGNSA. The CDR3 runs 12 residues. The V and J ends lost 4 bases and 5 bases respectively, with 8 bases between them. CDR3 bases: TGTGCCAGCAGCTGGGTAGGGACTGAAGCTTTCTTT. Amino acid sequence: CASSWVGTEAFF.

The CDR3 reads CASSLVPRGRGEQYF. The DNA for the CDR3 is TGTGCCAGCAGCTTGGTCCCAAGAGGACGTGGCGAGCAGTACTTC. The genes are TRBV5-6 and TRBJ2-7; no definite D call. Trimming removed 0 bases from V and 6 bases from J, with 16 bases in between. The CDR3 contains 15 residues. CDR1 SGHDT and CDR2 YYEEEE come from the germline V gene. Complete variable domain (other parts from reference TRBV5-6 and TRBJ2-7): DAGVTQSPTHLIKTRGQQVTLRCSPKSGHDTVSWYQQALGQGPQFIFQYYEEEERQRGNFPDRFSGHQFPNYSSELNVNALLLGDSALYLCASSLVPRGRGEQYFGPGTRLTVT.

The chain couples TRBV10-2 to TRBJ2-5; TRBD2 matches at 8 bases. The CDR3 length is 15 residues. Germline values: CDR1 WSHSY, CDR2 SAAADI. J lost 5 bases, V lost 0 bases, and 5 bases had no gene match. CDR3: CASSESLAGWETQYF. For the CDR3, the DNA is TGCGCCAGCAGTGAGTCGCTAGCGGGCTGGGAGACCCAGTACTTC.

In this sample, this clonotype turned up a few times. This chain links TRBV3-1 with TRBJ2-6; 8 bases are a match to TRBD1. V trimming: 2 bases; J trimming: 1 base; junction bases outside the gene matches: 4. This CDR3 is built from 17 residues. Germline V gives CDR1 LGHDT, CDR2 YNNKEL (reference sequence). CDR3 DNA: TGTGCCAGCAGCCAAAGTGGGACAGGTTCTGGGGCCAACGTCCTGACTTTC. Its protein is CASSQSGTGSGANVLTF.

The table lists this clonotype with a few counts. The chain uses TRBV30 and TRBJ1-2; tentative D call: TRBD1 (5 bases). V dropped 7 bases and J dropped 2 bases, with 20 bases sitting between them. This CDR3 has 15 residues. Germline V gene sequence: CDR1 GTSNPN, CDR2 SVGIG (reference sequence). The CDR3 DNA reads TGTGCCTTGGGCCCAGGGATCGTCGGCAACTATGGCTACACCTTC. It translates to CALGPGIVGNYGYTF.

There are a few counts of this clonotype. The V and J genes are TRBV6-5 and TRBJ1-1; possibly TRBD1 for D (5 bases). The V gene lost 4 bases and the J gene lost 1 base, with 10 bases spanning the gap. Germline V gene sequence: CDR1 MNHEY, CDR2 SVGAGI. The CDR3 totals 14 residues. Here the CDR3 reads CASSWAGSNTEAFF. DNA of the CDR3: TGTGCCAGCAGTTGGGCAGGGTCGAACACTGAAGCTTTCTTT.

This clonotype was seen a few times. The gene calls are TRBV12-3 or TRBV12-4 and TRBJ2-1; maybe TRBD2 (6 bases). V was pared by 1 base and J by 10 bases, with 11 bases between. This CDR3 has 13 residues. As DNA, the CDR3 is TGTGCCAGCAGTTTAGTCGGGCTAGCGGAGCAGTTCTTC. Translation gives CASSLVGLAEQFF.

The chain links TRBV7-9 to TRBJ2-1; D gene uncertain. CDR1 SEHNR and CDR2 FQNEAQ come from the germline V gene (reference sequence). Trimming stripped 3 bases from V and 0 bases from J, with 9 bases between. CDR3 size: 15 residues. The CDR3 is CASSLFAGSYNEQFF. CDR3 in DNA: TGTGCCAGCAGCTTGTTCGCTGGCTCCTACAATGAGCAGTTCTTC.

The chain carries TRBV4-3 and TRBJ2-3, with 10 bases identical to TRBD2. The ends lost 5 bases at V and 3 bases at J; junction bases unmatched: 5. From germline, CDR1 is LGHNA and CDR2 YSLEER. CDR3 size: 15 residues. The chain's CDR3 is CASSEAGGWTDTQYF. CDR3 DNA: TGCGCCAGCAGCGAAGCGGGGGGGTGGACAGATACGCAGTATTTT.

This clonotype showed up many times. This rearrangement joins TRBV29-1 to TRBJ2-7; the D is unclear. Trimming left V 5 bases short and J 3 bases short, with 20 bases between. The CDR3 covers 15 residues. Germline CDR1 reads SQVTM; CDR2 reads ANQGSEA. The CDR3 DNA reads TGCAGCGTTTCTCCCCAAGGGCAGAATTTCTACGAGCAGTACTTC. It yields the protein CSVSPQGQNFYEQYF.

The V gene is TRBV18, the J gene TRBJ2-7; a possible D gene is TRBD2 (6 bases). This CDR3 spans 14 amino acids. The V gene lost 0 bases and the J gene lost 3 bases, with 9 bases spanning the gap. Germline V CDR1 and CDR2: KGHSH, LQKENI. CDR3: CASSPPTGVYEQYF. For the CDR3, the DNA is TGTGCCAGCTCACCACCGACGGGAGTCTACGAGCAGTACTTC.

This rearrangement joins TRBV11-2 to TRBJ2-6; D is uncertain. The CDR3 length is 14 residues. V lost 5 bases and J 6 bases, leaving 11 bases between the germline ends. Germline CDR1 and CDR2: SGHAT and FQNNGV. The CDR3 reads CASSPHPEANVLTF. As DNA, the CDR3 is TGTGCCAGCAGCCCACACCCTGAGGCCAACGTCCTGACTTTC.

The CDR3 region is CASSKPGSGTFDNEQFF. The CDR3 DNA reads TGTGCCAGCAGCAAGCCTGGGAGCGGGACTTTTGACAATGAGCAGTTCTTC. The J gene is TRBJ2-1, the V gene TRBV9; 7 nucleotides agree with TRBD2. The ends lost 4 bases at V and 5 bases at J; junction bases unmatched: 15. CDR3 length: 17 residues. Germline V CDR1 and CDR2: SGDLS, YYNGEE.